The T cell receptor (beta chain) described here comes from a study of shared clonotypes between healthy human individuals (dated by TCRdb to 2020 to 2021). Context from the whole study: The cohort comprised a couple of women and a few men aged 18 to 49 years. For each donor, CD4 naive and CD4 memory were each run on three plates, CD8 naive on two plates, and CD8 memory on one plate. Blood TCR repertoires of about 5 healthy adults were deeply sequenced to estimate repertoire size and the extent of clonotype sharing between individuals. To increase sequencing depth and limit assay-specific biases, TCR repertoire library preparation and sequencing were carried out by different laboratories using diverse techniques. Between about 0.9 and 9 billion PBMCs per donor were obtained by leukapheresis.

What the research found in general, with its limitations: Clonotypes shared by all four sorted-subset donors showed higher generation probabilities than non-shared clonotypes. Naive subsets generally had larger estimated clonotype richness than memory subsets did. Sharing across several donors was observed for approximately 5% of naive CD4, under 4% of naive CD8, 2.3% of memory CD4, and over 0.3% of memory CD8 clonotypes. Only blood was sampled, and tissue TCR repertoires likely differ from those in blood. Incomplete sequencing was indicated by rarefaction of sorted-subset datasets, despite the large sequencing depth. Because the study included only a small number of donors, the genetic and exposure-history diversity represented was limited. Based on pairwise subsampling, the degree of clonotype sharing among donors was expected to be affected by sequencing depth.

About this clone: Its antigen remains undetermined. Qualities for individual bases were not recorded, and no much larger clone is one base off.

Using the deep immunoSEQ assay, TCR CDR3 regions were amplified from genomic DNA by multiplex PCR. Extracted genomic DNA from each cell subset was distributed evenly across all wells of several immunoSEQ 96-well plates, and each plate was treated as a replicate. Each replicate PCR for sorted subsets received about 220 ng genomic DNA, equal to about 30,000 T cell genomes. Purified libraries were quantified with a Qubit 3.0 fluorometer, sized on a Bioanalyzer 2100, and re-quantified with the KAPA Library Quantification kit. Every immunoSEQ 96-well plate was sequenced on a dedicated single-read 150-cycle Illumina NextSeq 550 flow cell. The authors' pipeline ran thus. Because the immunoSEQ output included only junctional sequences and no quality scores, the filtering could not be the same as the filtering used for full-length reads. Sequences were annotated with PyIR, a Python wrapper for IgBLAST v1.9, and V/J genes and CDR3 were assigned using IMGT germline references. Reads were removed for weak V/J assignments (E-value above 1e-6), missing CDR3, stop codons, out-of-frame junctions, or ambiguous translated residues. A V3J clonotype was defined by an identical inferred V gene, J gene, and CDR3 amino acid sequence. To compute the percentage overlap between repertoires, the number of shared unique clonotypes was divided by the size of the smaller repertoire. Repertoire richness was assessed with RTK rarefaction, the Chao1 estimator, and Recon v2.1 estimates of unobserved clonotypes. OLGA was used to compute generation probabilities for all TCRbeta clonotypes that the gDNA method yielded from a handful of donors. TCRdb retrieved this table from immuneACCESS and kept in-frame rearrangements only. Not all clones are present; in checked studies, unresolved V genes account for under half, and no reason is known for the remainder. V, J and clone size were drawn from that table, and D and trimming were deduced from the DNA. The sample table shows hundreds of thousands of clones, and roughly 95% are seen once. Approximately 0.11% of the sample is taken by the ten largest.

The germline V end is reduced by 4 bases and the J end by 4 bases; junction bases left unmatched: 12. From the germline V gene, CDR1 is MDHEN and CDR2 is SYDVKM. The CDR3 runs 17 residues from the cysteine to the phenylalanine. Of all the DNA, just the CDR3 is kept, 51 bases in frame from base 1. CD8 naive samples were CD45RO-negative cells positively selected for CCR7, giving a CD45RA+CCR7+ population that excluded TemRA cells. The donors were healthy, HIV-negative adults with no recently reported acute infections or vaccinations. Every donor was a Caucasian adult residing in Nashville, Tennessee, USA. Blood was collected by leukapheresis, and PBMCs were isolated by Ficoll-Histopaque density gradient centrifugation and then cryopreserved in liquid nitrogen vapor phase. Analytical flow cytometry was used to check the purity and quantity of each magnetically sorted T cell population. From each sorted fraction, genomic DNA was isolated and quantified by UV absorbance on a Nanodrop 2000c.

Rearrangement joined TRBV28 to TRBJ2-5; 10 junctional bases match TRBD2. This clonotype was sampled from a woman in her 30s in good health. The sample taken for sequencing was naive CD8+ T cells sorted from blood. The sample's cell subset or site label, decoded: CD45RA+CCR7+. The CDR3 protein is CASSWSLAGLQGETQYF. The DNA reads as follows: TGTGCCAGCAGTTGGTCACTAGCGGGGCTTCAAGGAGAGACCCAGTACTTC.